This T cell receptor beta chain originates from a study of beta chain features in type 1 diabetes. Overall study: Sorted cells from all samples, numbering roughly 100,000,000, were examined.

Investigators reverse transcribed all isolated RNA, so they sequenced expressed TCRB transcripts. Sequenced by immunoSEQ multiplex PCR; TCRdb stores in-frame clones only, minus some. This sample has about 340,000 clones, with roughly 8.8% found just once. Germline V gene data show CDR1 as SGHAT and CDR2 as FQNNGV. The CDR3 length is 15 residues. V was cut by 0 bases and J by 3 bases, with 12 bases left in between. Roughly 100 mL of blood, on average, came from one heparinised draw per donor. The study, taken as a whole, reports: Patients' naive, central memory and regulatory TCRB repertoires appeared more alike than those of healthy donors. Within each of all four CD4+ subsets, Type 1 diabetes patients had TCRB CDR3s that were moderately but significantly shorter.

This clone was observed a handful of times. The antigen is undetermined. This receptor was taken from a man younger than 40 with type 1 diabetes. The specimen was central memory CD4+ T cells from blood. The chain couples TRBV11-2 to TRBJ2-7, with D perhaps TRBD1 (6 bases). The CDR3 DNA reads as TGTGCCAGCAGCTTAGATGGAGGACAGTACTACGAGCAGTACTTC. Translation: CASSLDGGQYYEQYF.